The sequence of this T cell receptor beta chain was determined in a study of blood T cell repertoires in COVID-19. TCRdb's copy holds only in-frame clones and misses some; the assay was immunoSEQ multiplex PCR. This sample carries fewer than 300,000 clones, 65% to 85% of them seen once, and the ten largest clones take roughly 5.8%. J gave up 0 bases and V 4 bases, and 3 bases lay outside the gene matches. The CDR3 consists of 15 residues. Germline V lookup: CDR1 SGHRS, CDR2 YFSETQ. The clonotype was recovered from a man aged 80 or over with acute or convalescent COVID-19. The chain uses TRBV5-1 and TRBJ2-2; 7 positions agree with TRBD1. Material for sequencing was peripheral blood. CDR3 sequence: CASSGDSANTGELFF. CDR3 in DNA: TGCGCCAGCAGCGGGGACAGCGCGAACACCGGGGAGCTGTTTTTT.